This T cell receptor beta chain was obtained from a study of shared clonotypes between healthy human individuals. Study results and caveats: Only a few donors were included, so the genetic and exposure-history diversity represented was limited.

Germline V gives CDR1 LGHNT, CDR2 FRNRAP. The CDR3 length is 12 residues. The V gene lost 4 bases and the J gene lost 6 bases, with 10 bases spanning the gap. When replicate PCRs were run on sorted subsets, they used around 0.2 ug DNA, tens of thousands of T cell genomes. Clones were read by immunoSEQ multiplex PCR, and TCRdb kept only the in-frame ones, dropping some. The sample lists roughly 890,000 clones; almost 95% were seen once. The naive CD8 population came from CD45RO-negative cells selected for CCR7, without terminally differentiated effector memory CD45RA+ cells. Nashville, Tennessee was home to all donors, who were Caucasian adults. In regard to this clone: Its cognate antigen is unknown.

This sequence joins TRBV12-5 and TRBJ2-7; D unresolved. The TCR comes from a young man in good health. Sequencing was carried out using naive CD8+ T cells sorted from blood. CDR3 nucleotide sequence: TGTGCTAGTGGTTCGATGGTCGGCGAGCAGTACTTC. Its protein product is CASGSMVGEQYF.